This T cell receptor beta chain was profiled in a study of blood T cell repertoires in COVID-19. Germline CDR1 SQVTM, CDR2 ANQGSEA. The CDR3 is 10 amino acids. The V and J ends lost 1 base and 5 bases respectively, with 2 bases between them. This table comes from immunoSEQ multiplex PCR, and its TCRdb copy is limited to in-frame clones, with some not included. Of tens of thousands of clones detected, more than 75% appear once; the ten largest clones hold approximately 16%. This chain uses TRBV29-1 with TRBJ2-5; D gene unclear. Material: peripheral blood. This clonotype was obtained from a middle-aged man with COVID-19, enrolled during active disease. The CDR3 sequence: CSVEAETQYF. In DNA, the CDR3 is TGCAGCGTTGAAGCTGAGACCCAGTACTTC.